A single sample gave rise to the 20 T cell receptor beta chains below, sequenced in a study of preoperative IRX-2 immunotherapy in early breast cancer. Stated treatment: preoperative locoregional IRX-2 cytokine immunotherapy. TCRdb keeps only in-frame clones here, not all; method: immunoSEQ multiplex PCR. Of approximately 28,000 clones listed, over 75% are singletons. Sampling was carried out from a patient treated with IRX-2 immunotherapy. The receptors come from a human donor with breast cancer.

The gene calls are TRBV11-3 and TRBJ1-2; D remains ambiguous. Trimming took 3 bases from V and 8 from J, leaving 16 bases between them. CDR1 and CDR2 (germline): SGHNT, YENEEA. The CDR3 consists of 14 residues. In DNA form, the CDR3 reads TGTGCCAGCAGCTTGGGCGGGAGGGAAAGAGGCTACACCTTC. Its translation is CASSLGGRERGYTF. The full variable domain, in which reference TRBV11-3 and TRBJ1-2 provide the parts outside the CDR3, is EAGVVQSPRYKIIEKKQPVAFWCNPISGHNTLYWYLQNLGQGPELLIRYENEEAVDDSQLPKDRFSAERLKGVDSTLKIQPAELGDSAVYLCASSLGGRERGYTFGSGTRLTVV.

The chain carries TRBV11-3 and TRBJ2-3; the D call may be TRBD1 or TRBD2 (5 bases each). The CDR3 covers 15 residues. V shed 5 bases and J shed 3 bases, with 15 bases lying between them. Germline CDR1 SGHNT, CDR2 YENEEA. The CDR3 here is CASSTPGRNTDTQYF. The CDR3 DNA reads TGTGCCAGCAGCACACCGGGACGAAATACAGATACGCAGTATTTT.

The chain's CDR3 is CASKLRVGTEAFF. The CDR3 DNA sequence: TGTGCCAGTAAGTTGCGCGTGGGCACTGAAGCTTTCTTT. The chain couples TRBV19 to TRBJ1-1; D uncertain. The V gene lost 7 bases and the J gene lost 4 bases, with 13 bases spanning the gap. The CDR3 sequence is 13 residues long. Per the germline V gene, CDR1 is LNHDA and CDR2 is SQIVND (reference sequence).

This clone is a singleton in its sample. The chain uses TRBV29-1 and TRBJ2-6; the D gene is possibly TRBD2 (5 bases). V was trimmed by 3 bases and J by 2 bases, leaving 5 bases between them. Germline CDR1 SQVTM, CDR2 ANQGSEA. This CDR3 has 13 amino acids. The CDR3 DNA follows: TGCAGCGTTGAGAGGGCTGGGGCCAACGTCCTGACTTTC. It is translated as CSVERAGANVLTF.

The chain joins TRBV23-1 to TRBJ2-2; the D is unclear. TRBV23-1 is recorded as an ORF, its role being uncertain. This CDR3 is 15 amino acids long. V lost 6 bases and J lost 0, with 11 bases in between. Here the CDR3 reads CASSQIGSNTGELFF. CDR3 nucleotides: TGCGCCAGCAGCCAAATTGGATCGAACACCGGGGAGCTGTTTTTT.

The gene calls are TRBV5-1 and TRBJ1-4; no definite D call. The germline CDR1 and CDR2 sequences are SGHRS and YFSETQ. This CDR3 spans 15 amino acids. V dropped 4 bases and J dropped 4 bases, with 14 bases sitting between them. The CDR3 DNA is TGCGCCAGCAGCAGGGTAGCGGTGGGTAATGAAAAACTGTTTTTT. Its translation is CASSRVAVGNEKLFF.

V gene TRBV6-8 combines with J gene TRBJ2-2; D may be TRBD1 (5 bases). CDR1 and CDR2 (germline): MNHGY, SAAAGT. Trimming shortened V by 5 bases and J by 5 bases, and 18 bases separated the two germline ends. The CDR3 length is 16 residues. CDR3 DNA: TGTGCCAGCAGTACCCCTCGCAGGGTGCGGACCGGGGAGCTGTTTTTT. Translated: CASSTPRRVRTGELFF.

In its sample, this clone was seen once. The chain has TRBV19 and TRBJ1-1; 7 nucleotides agree with TRBD1. With V trimmed by 5 bases and J by 1 base, 7 bases remained unmatched. Germline values: CDR1 LNHDA, CDR2 SQIVND (reference sequence). The CDR3 consists of 15 residues. The CDR3 nucleotides read TGTGCCAGTAGTGCACAGGGGTGGGGGAACACTGAAGCTTTCTTT. Its protein is CASSAQGWGNTEAFF.

This clone turned up a few times. The gene calls are TRBV6-8 and TRBJ2-3; the D is unclear. Trimming took 4 bases from V and 2 from J, leaving 10 bases between them. Germline lookup yields CDR1 MNHGY and CDR2 SAAAGT. CDR3 length: 14 residues. CDR3 in amino acids: CASSWGFATDTQYF. CDR3 DNA sequence: TGTGCCAGCAGTTGGGGATTTGCCACAGATACGCAGTATTTT.

This chain joins TRBV25-1 and TRBJ2-7; no clear D gene. The CDR3 runs to 13 residues. The V gene lost 6 bases and the J gene lost 3 bases, with 12 bases spanning the gap. CDR1 MGHDK and CDR2 SYGVNS come from the germline V gene. The CDR3 bases are TGTGCCAGCAGCGGAATTAGGAACTACGAGCAGTACTTC. The encoded protein is CASSGIRNYEQYF.

This clone was recorded only once. V gene TRBV19 combines with J gene TRBJ1-4; 10 positions match TRBD1. The CDR3 contains 15 residues. Germline V gene lookup returns CDR1 LNHDA and CDR2 SQIVND (reference sequence). The J segment lost 4 bases and the V segment lost 3 bases, leaving 2 bases of the junction unmatched. CDR3 region: CASSIRTGGNEKLFF. The CDR3 nucleotides read TGTGCCAGTAGTATTCGGACAGGGGGTAATGAAAAACTGTTTTTT.

The rearrangement uses TRBV11-1 and TRBJ2-7, with D possibly matching TRBD1 (5 bases). The germline V gene has CDR1 SGHAT and CDR2 FQDESV (reference sequence). V dropped 1 base and J dropped 4 bases, with 17 bases sitting between them. The CDR3 consists of 16 residues. CDR3 DNA: TGTGCCAGCAGCTTAGAGGGGTCCCGAGCGCCTTACGAGCAGTACTTC. It specifies CASSLEGSRAPYEQYF.

V is TRBV29-1 and J is TRBJ1-3; TRBD1 aligns across 7 bases. Germline V gene sequence: CDR1 SQVTM, CDR2 ANQGSEA. Trimming removed 5 bases from V and 4 bases from J; junction bases left unmatched: 5. The CDR3 extends over 13 amino acids. In DNA, the CDR3 is TGCAGCGTTTCAACAGGGGTCGGAAACACCATATATTTT. The encoded protein is CSVSTGVGNTIYF.

The V and J genes are TRBV12-5 and TRBJ1-1; TRBD1 is a possible D gene (5 bases). Germline V gene data show CDR1 as LGHNT and CDR2 as FRNRAP. The CDR3 loop spans 17 amino acids. V lost 0 bases and J lost 0, with 14 bases in between. The CDR3 loop is CASGLVHGEGMNTEAFF. CDR3 sequence (DNA): TGTGCTAGTGGTTTGGTACACGGGGAGGGGATGAACACTGAAGCTTTCTTT. The variable domain in full, with the rest retrieved from reference TRBV12-5 and TRBJ1-1, is DARVTQTPRHKVTEMGQEVTMRCQPILGHNTVFWYRQTMMQGLELLAYFRNRAPLDDSGMPKDRFSAEMPDATLATLKIQPSEPRDSAVYFCASGLVHGEGMNTEAFFGQGTRLTVV.

This clone was counted a single time. The chain is built from TRBV7-1 and TRBJ2-1; D not certain. Being an ORF, TRBV7-1 has a function that is uncertain. CDR3 size: 13 residues. Trimming shortened V by 6 bases and J by 6 bases, and 12 bases separated the two germline ends. Here the CDR3 DNA reads TGTGCCAGCAGTCCCCGGGTCCGCAATGAGCAGTTCTTC. It specifies CASSPRVRNEQFF.

This chain links TRBV5-1 with TRBJ2-2; maybe TRBD1 (5 bases). The length of the CDR3 is 14 residues. V shed 4 bases and J shed 1 base, with 8 bases lying between them. The germline gives CDR1 SGHRS, CDR2 YFSETQ. CDR3 sequence reads: CASSVGQNTGELFF. CDR3 bases: TGCGCCAGCAGCGTCGGACAGAACACCGGGGAGCTGTTTTTT. Full variable domain (missing parts from reference TRBV5-1 and TRBJ2-2): KAGVTQTPRYLIKTRGQQVTLSCSPISGHRSVSWYQQTPGQGLQFLFEYFSETQRNKGNFPGRFSGRQFSNSRSEMNVSTLELGDSALYLCASSVGQNTGELFFGEGSRLTVL.

Here the CDR3 reads CASTIARNSPLHF. The CDR3 DNA is TGTGCCAGCACGATCGCGCGTAATTCACCCCTCCACTTT. The chain couples TRBV28 to TRBJ1-6; D is unclear. The CDR3 loop spans 13 amino acids. Germline CDR1 is MDHEN and CDR2 is SYDVKM. Trimming cost V 7 bases and J 6 bases, with 10 bases left between them.

The rearrangement joins TRBV10-2 to TRBJ1-6; D remains unclear. Germline CDR1 and CDR2: WSHSY and SAAADI. This CDR3 has 18 amino acids. Trimming stripped 11 bases from V and 4 bases from J, with 27 bases between. The CDR3 bases are TGCGCCGCTCTTGACACGGCCGTATCGGGGTTTTATAATTCACCCCTCCACTTT. Its translation is CAALDTAVSGFYNSPLHF.

The chain carries TRBV28 and TRBJ1-5, with TRBD1 matching over 9 bases. Germline loops: CDR1 MDHEN, CDR2 SYDVKM. The V segment lost 5 bases and the J segment 1 base; nucleotides outside the gene matches: 15. This CDR3 comprises 19 residues. CDR3 in amino acids: CASSPLGNRGLGSNQPQHF. The CDR3 nucleotides are TGTGCCAGCAGTCCCCTGGGGAACAGGGGGCTAGGGAGCAATCAGCCCCAGCATTTT.

V usage is TRBV11-3 and J usage is TRBJ2-3; 12 positions agree with TRBD2. V was clipped by 6 bases and J by 2 bases; unmatched bases: 18. The CDR3 length is 20 residues. Germline loops: CDR1 SGHNT, CDR2 YENEEA. The CDR3 region has the DNA TGTGCCAGCAGTCGAATCTACCTCACTAGCGGGGGGCGCTACACAGATACGCAGTATTTT. It yields the protein CASSRIYLTSGGRYTDTQYF.